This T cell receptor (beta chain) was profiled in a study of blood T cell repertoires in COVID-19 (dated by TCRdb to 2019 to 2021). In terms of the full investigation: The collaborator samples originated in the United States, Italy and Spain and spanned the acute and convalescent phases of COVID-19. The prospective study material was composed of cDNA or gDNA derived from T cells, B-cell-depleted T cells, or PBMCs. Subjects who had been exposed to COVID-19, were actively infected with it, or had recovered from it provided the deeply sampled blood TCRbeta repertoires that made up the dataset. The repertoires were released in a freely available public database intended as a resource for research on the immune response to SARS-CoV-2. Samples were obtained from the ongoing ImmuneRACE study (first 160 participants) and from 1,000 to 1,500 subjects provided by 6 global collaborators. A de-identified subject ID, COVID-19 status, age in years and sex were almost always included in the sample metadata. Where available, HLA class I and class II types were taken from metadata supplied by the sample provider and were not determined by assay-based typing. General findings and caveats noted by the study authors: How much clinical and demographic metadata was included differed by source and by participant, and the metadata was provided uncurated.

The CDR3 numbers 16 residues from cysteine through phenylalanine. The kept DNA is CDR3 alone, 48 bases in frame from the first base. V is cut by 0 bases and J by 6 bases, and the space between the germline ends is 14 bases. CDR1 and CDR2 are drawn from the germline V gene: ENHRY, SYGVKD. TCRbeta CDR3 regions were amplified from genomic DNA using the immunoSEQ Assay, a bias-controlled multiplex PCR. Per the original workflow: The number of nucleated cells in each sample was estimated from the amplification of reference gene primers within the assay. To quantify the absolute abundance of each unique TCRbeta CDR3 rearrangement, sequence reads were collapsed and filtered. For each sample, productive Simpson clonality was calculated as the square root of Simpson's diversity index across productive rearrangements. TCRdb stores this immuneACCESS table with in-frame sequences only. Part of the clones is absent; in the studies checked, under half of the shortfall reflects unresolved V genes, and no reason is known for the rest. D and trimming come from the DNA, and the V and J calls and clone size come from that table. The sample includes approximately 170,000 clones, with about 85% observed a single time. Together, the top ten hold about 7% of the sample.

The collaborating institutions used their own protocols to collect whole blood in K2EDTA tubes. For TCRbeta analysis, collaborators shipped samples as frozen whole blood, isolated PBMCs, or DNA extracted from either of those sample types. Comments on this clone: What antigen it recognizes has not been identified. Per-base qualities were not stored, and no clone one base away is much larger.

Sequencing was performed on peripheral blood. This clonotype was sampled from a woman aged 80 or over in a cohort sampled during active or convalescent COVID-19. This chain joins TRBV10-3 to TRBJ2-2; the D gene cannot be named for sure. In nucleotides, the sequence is TGTGCCATCAGTGAGTCGTTGGCGGTACAAGCCGGGGAGCTGTTTTTT. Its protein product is CAISESLAVQAGELFF.